Presented here are 26 T cell receptor beta chains from one specimen sequenced in a study of shared clonotypes between healthy human individuals. Terminally differentiated effector memory CD45RA+ cells were excluded from the naive CD8 cells, which were CD45RO-negative and positively selected for CCR7. Measured with immunoSEQ multiplex PCR; TCRdb has only the in-frame clones, and not every one. This table holds some 2,100,000 clones, 93% found once. Sequenced material: naive CD8+ T cells from PBMCs. These receptors all stem from a man younger than 35 in good health. Some clones in this sample may be carry-over from other donors' samples.

J is TRBJ2-7 and V is TRBV1; the table assigns TRBD1, which was not confirmed against the DNA. TRBV1 corresponds to a pseudogene. This CDR3 region has 12 residues. The CDR3 DNA reads TGCACCAGCAGCCCTCAGTGCCACGAGCAGTACTTC. It encodes CTSSPQCHEQYF.

V usage is TRBV11-2 and J usage is TRBJ1-4, with TRBD1 identical over 7 bases. The CDR3 extends over 15 amino acids. CDR1 SGHAT and CDR2 FQNNGV come from the germline V gene. J lost 5 bases, V lost 5 bases, and 8 bases had no gene match. CDR3 nucleotides: TGTGCCAGCAGCCGAAAAAGGGACAGAAATGAAAAACTGTTTTTT. Encoded protein: CASSRKRDRNEKLFF.

The V and J genes are TRBV6-1 and TRBJ2-7; possible D gene TRBD1, 5 bases. Germline CDR1 reads MNHNS; CDR2 reads SASEGT. This CDR3 contains 15 residues. Trimming removed 5 bases from V and 2 bases from J, with 16 bases in between. DNA for the CDR3: TGTGCCAGCAGTACTAAGCAGGGATGGGCCTACGAGCAGTACTTC. As protein: CASSTKQGWAYEQYF.

The CDR3 DNA reads as TGTGCCAGCAGTCCAAACAGCCACACTGAAGCTTTCTTT. Its protein product is CASSPNSHTEAFF. The chain employs TRBV27 and TRBJ1-1; no reliable D call. Germline CDR1 MNHEY, CDR2 SMNVEV (reference sequence). With 5 bases removed from V and 3 bases from J, the gap between germline ends came to 10 bases. CDR3 length equals 13 residues.

The chain recombines TRBV18 with TRBJ2-6; a possible D gene is TRBD2 (5 bases). This CDR3 comprises 18 residues. V lost 1 base and J lost 0, with 13 bases in between. Germline V gene data show CDR1 as KGHSH and CDR2 as LQKENI. The DNA of the CDR3 is TGTGCCAGCTCACCACGAAAGGGAGACCTCTCTGGGGCCAACGTCCTGACTTTC. Translation: CASSPRKGDLSGANVLTF.

The J gene is TRBJ2-7, the V gene TRBV2; 7 bases agree with TRBD1. The germline gives CDR1 SNHLY, CDR2 FYNNEI. V was pared by 8 bases and J by 6 bases, with 16 bases of the junction left unmatched. This CDR3 spans 15 amino acids. The CDR3 protein is CASRRSGTRGREQYF. The CDR3 coding sequence is TGTGCCAGCCGACGCTCCGGTACGAGGGGGCGCGAGCAGTACTTC.

V is TRBV27 and J is TRBJ2-4, with D possibly matching TRBD1 (6 bases). With 3 bases removed from V and 0 bases from J, the gap between germline ends came to 12 bases. This CDR3 region has 16 residues. Germline-derived CDR1 and CDR2 are MNHEY and SMNVEV (reference sequence). DNA for the CDR3: TGTGCCAGCAGTTTTGTGGGGGCCCTAGCCAAAAACATTCAGTACTTC. Its translation is CASSFVGALAKNIQYF.

The chain carries TRBV13 and TRBJ1-1; D is uncertain. From germline, CDR1 is PRHDT and CDR2 FYEKMQ (reference sequence). This CDR3 comprises 12 residues. The germline V and J ends were trimmed by 5 bases and 5 bases, with 9 bases remaining between them. CDR3 residues: CASSRRRTEAFF. CDR3 bases: TGTGCCAGCAGCAGACGACGGACTGAAGCTTTCTTT. Drawing the rest from reference TRBV13 and TRBJ1-1, the complete variable domain is AAGVIQSPRHLIKEKRETATLKCYPIPRHDTVYWYQQGPGQDPQFLISFYEKMQSDKGSIPDRFSAQQFSDYHSELNMSSLELGDSALYFCASSRRRTEAFFGQGTRLTVV.

This rearrangement joins TRBV29-1 to TRBJ2-1; D possibly corresponds to TRBD2 (6 bases). Germline V gene data show CDR1 as SQVTM and CDR2 as ANQGSEA. The CDR3 extends over 14 amino acids. V lost 6 bases, J lost 5 bases, and 17 bases lay in between. CDR3 in amino acids: CSVMGTLHNNEQFF. CDR3 bases: TGCAGCGTGATGGGGACTCTACACAACAATGAGCAGTTCTTC.

This clone was recorded only once. The V and J genes are TRBV6-6 and TRBJ2-1; D is ambiguous. CDR3 length equals 12 residues. Deletions cut 7 bases from V and 8 bases from J, with 12 bases between. Germline V CDR1 and CDR2: MNHNY, SVGAGI (reference sequence). This chain's CDR3 is CASTKSFDEQFF. CDR3 DNA: TGTGCCAGCACCAAGTCTTTTGATGAGCAGTTCTTC.

For this clone: Other DNA sequences within the sample encode an identical CDR3. The rearrangement joins TRBV5-1 to TRBJ2-7; unclear D gene. The germline V gene has CDR1 SGHRS and CDR2 YFSETQ. Trimming stripped 0 bases from V and 1 base from J, with 8 bases between. CDR3 length: 14 amino acids. The CDR3 protein is CASSLDGRSYEQYF. The DNA of the CDR3 is TGCGCCAGCAGCTTGGATGGACGTTCCTACGAGCAGTACTTC.

This chain links TRBV29-1 with TRBJ2-1, with 10 bases fitting TRBD2. V dropped 4 bases and J dropped 2; count of bases not matched to a gene: 5. Looked up from germline, CDR1 is SQVTM and CDR2 is ANQGSEA. CDR3 size: 15 residues. The CDR3 region is CSVVPSGSTYNEQFF. Here the CDR3 DNA reads TGCAGCGTTGTCCCTAGCGGGAGTACCTACAATGAGCAGTTCTTC.

The rearrangement uses TRBV7-9 and TRBJ2-7; TRBD2 is a possible D gene (6 bases). V lost 4 bases and J lost 3, with 22 bases in between. Per the germline V gene, CDR1 is SEHNR and CDR2 is FQNEAQ (reference sequence). CDR3 length: 17 residues. The CDR3 region is CASSSPLRDSGGYEQYF. Written as DNA, the CDR3 is TGTGCCAGCAGCTCGCCCCTCCGGGACTCTGGGGGCTACGAGCAGTACTTC.

The chain joins TRBV30 to TRBJ2-7; 14 bases agree with TRBD2. V was clipped by 0 bases and J by 3 bases; unmatched bases: 22. Per the germline V gene, CDR1 is GTSNPN and CDR2 is SVGIG (reference sequence). The CDR3 covers 22 residues. CDR3 coding DNA: TGTGCCTGGAGTGTCTTATCTCCGGGACTAGCGGGAGTCGGTCCCGAGAACTACGAGCAGTACTTC. As protein: CAWSVLSPGLAGVGPENYEQYF.

CDR3 in DNA: TGTGCCAGCAGCTTCAGACAGGGGGTGCAGACCCAGTACTTC. Translation: CASSFRQGVQTQYF. V and J are TRBV7-2 and TRBJ2-5, with 9 positions matching TRBD1. The CDR3 sequence is 14 residues long. V dropped 3 bases and J dropped 6; count of bases not matched to a gene: 5. Germline V gene lookup returns CDR1 SGHTA and CDR2 FQGNSA.

The chain has TRBV27 and TRBJ2-3; TRBD2 matches at 7 bases. Germline loops: CDR1 MNHEY, CDR2 SMNVEV (reference sequence). Losses at the gene ends were 9 bases for V and 6 bases for J; bases not matched to a gene: 6. The CDR3 loop spans 12 amino acids. CDR3 protein: CASRSGMDTQYF. CDR3 bases: TGTGCCAGTAGGAGCGGGATGGATACGCAGTATTTT.

The gene calls are TRBV15 and TRBJ2-7, with 7 bases identical to TRBD1. This CDR3 has 13 residues. The germline V gene encodes CDR1 LNHNV and CDR2 YYDKDF (reference sequence). V gave up 5 bases and J gave up 3 bases; unmatched junction bases: 4. The CDR3 region is CATSLGQRYEQYF. Written as DNA, the CDR3 is TGTGCCACCAGCCTGGGACAGCGCTACGAGCAGTACTTC.

This rearrangement joins TRBV11-1 to TRBJ2-7, with TRBD1 matching 9 bases. This CDR3 has 15 residues. Trimming removed 2 bases from V and 2 bases from J; junction bases left unmatched: 4. Per the germline V gene, CDR1 is SGHAT and CDR2 is FQDESV (reference sequence). The CDR3 DNA is TGTGCCAGCAGCTTAACGGACAGGGGACCCTACGAGCAGTACTTC. The encoded protein is CASSLTDRGPYEQYF.

The chain couples TRBV30 to TRBJ2-2, with D tentatively TRBD1 (5 bases). Between the trimmed V and J ends, which lost 8 bases and 7 bases, there was a span of 23 bases. Germline CDR1 GTSNPN, CDR2 SVGIG (reference sequence). The CDR3 sequence is 15 residues long. This CDR3 is CAAAPAQGSGGELFF. CDR3 in DNA: TGTGCCGCGGCCCCAGCTCAGGGATCGGGCGGGGAGCTGTTTTTT.

The chain is built from TRBV7-8 and TRBJ2-7, with D perhaps matching TRBD2 (5 bases). The CDR3 is 14 amino acids. Per the germline V gene, CDR1 is SGHVS and CDR2 is FQNEAQ. Trimming pared 1 base from V and 3 bases from J, leaving 10 bases between. In nucleotides, the CDR3 is TGTGCCAGCAGCTTAGGGAGCGGTCTCTACGAGCAGTACTTC. This sequence encodes CASSLGSGLYEQYF. The full variable domain, in which reference TRBV7-8 and TRBJ2-7 provide the parts outside the CDR3, is GAGVSQSPRYKVAKRGQDVALRCDPISGHVSLFWYQQALGQGPEFLTYFQNEAQLDKSGLPSDRFFAERPEGSVSTLKIQRTQQEDSAVYLCASSLGSGLYEQYFGPGTRLTVT.

This chain links TRBV5-1 with TRBJ2-3; the D gene is possibly TRBD1 (5 bases). V was pared by 4 bases and J by 3 bases, with 15 bases between. The CDR3 consists of 15 residues. The germline CDR1 and CDR2 sequences are SGHRS and YFSETQ. The CDR3 sequence is CASSAEGVWTDTQYF. CDR3 sequence (DNA): TGCGCCAGCAGCGCCGAAGGGGTTTGGACAGATACGCAGTATTTT.

The rearrangement joins TRBV9 to TRBJ1-2; unclear D gene. Deletions cut 5 bases from V and 1 base from J, with 12 bases between. The CDR3 totals 14 residues. Germline CDR1 SGDLS, CDR2 YYNGEE. The DNA of the CDR3 is TGTGCCAGCAGGGAGGACGGACTTAACTATGGCTACACCTTC. This gives the protein CASREDGLNYGYTF.

This chain uses TRBV12-5 with TRBJ1-5; 7 nucleotides agree with TRBD1. This CDR3 has 14 amino acids. The germline gives CDR1 LGHNT, CDR2 FRNRAP. V was pared by 5 bases and J by 4 bases, with 5 bases of the junction left unmatched. CDR3 sequence: CASGNRGENQPQHF. Written as DNA, the CDR3 is TGTGCTAGTGGTAACAGGGGCGAAAATCAGCCCCAGCATTTT. Variable domain in full (rest from reference TRBV12-5 and TRBJ1-5): DARVTQTPRHKVTEMGQEVTMRCQPILGHNTVFWYRQTMMQGLELLAYFRNRAPLDDSGMPKDRFSAEMPDATLATLKIQPSEPRDSAVYFCASGNRGENQPQHFGDGTRLSIL.

The chain has TRBV9 and TRBJ1-4; D remains ambiguous. Trimming shortened V by 4 bases and J by 5 bases, and 15 bases separated the two germline ends. Germline lookup yields CDR1 SGDLS and CDR2 YYNGEE. The CDR3 spans 15 residues. Here the CDR3 DNA reads TGTGCCAGCAGCCCCCGGGGTGGCCTCAATGAAAAACTGTTTTTT. It is translated as CASSPRGGLNEKLFF.

This rearrangement joins TRBV5-8 to TRBJ2-2; 11 nucleotides agree with TRBD2. V lost 4 bases, J lost 4 bases, and 9 bases stayed unmatched. The CDR3 loop spans 17 amino acids. CDR1 is SGHTS and CDR2 is YDEGEE in the germline V gene. CDR3 sequence: CASSPQRGLAATGELFF. DNA of the CDR3: TGTGCCAGCAGCCCCCAGAGGGGACTAGCGGCCACCGGGGAGCTGTTTTTT.

This clone has only one observation. The sample contains more than one DNA sequence encoding this CDR3. The chain combines TRBV11-2 with TRBJ2-7; D may match TRBD1 or TRBD2 (5 bases each). This CDR3 has 12 amino acids. The V end lost 5 bases, the J end lost 3 bases, and 8 bases lay between the germline ends. Per germline, CDR1 SGHAT and CDR2 FQNNGV. The CDR3 sequence: CASSAGSYEQYF. CDR3 coding DNA: TGTGCCAGCAGCGCAGGGAGCTACGAGCAGTACTTC.